The present T cell receptor beta chain was sequenced within a study of shared clonotypes between healthy human individuals. This clone was picked up one time. Its target is unknown. This CDR3 is 16 amino acids long. CDR1 SGHAT and CDR2 FQNNGV come from the germline V gene. The J segment lost 6 bases and the V segment lost 4 bases, leaving 9 bases of the junction unmatched. Study processing details: Filtering of immunoSEQ junctional sequences could not match full-length read filtering. Generated by immunoSEQ multiplex PCR, the TCRdb table keeps only in-frame clones and is missing some. V, J and clone size were drawn from that table, and D and trimming were deduced from the DNA. The data show under 650,000 clones, 90% to 97% seen once. Points from the study as a whole: Compared with clonotypes that all four donors shared, non-shared clonotypes had lower generation probabilities.

The TCR was taken from a woman aged 30 to 39 in good health. The chain links TRBV11-2 to TRBJ2-3; TRBD2 aligns across 11 bases. The specimen was naive CD4+ T cells sorted from blood. Subset described: CD45RA+ positively selected. The CDR3 is CASSSVLAGGLDTQYF. The DNA of the CDR3 is TGTGCCAGCAGCTCCGTTTTAGCGGGAGGGTTGGATACGCAGTATTTT.